The 8 T cell receptor beta chains given below trace back to one sample, sequenced in a study of breast tumors, draining lymph nodes, adjacent tissues. TCRdb reanalysed the multiplex PCR reads using MiXCR and keeps one entry per CDR3 protein. The sample includes some 130,000 distinct CDR3 sequences, about 20% of them seen just once. The lymph nodes were axillary draining lymph nodes from breast cancer patients. The sequencing input was axillary lymph node tissue. The receptors derive from a female donor with breast cancer. Some clones in this sample may be carry-over from other donors' samples.

This clonotype was seen ten or more times. The chain combines TRBV5-1 with TRBJ2-2; the D is unclear. CDR1 is SGHRS, CDR2 YFSETQ, per germline. The V end lost 0 bases, the J end lost 4 bases, and 13 bases lay between the germline ends. The CDR3 extends over 16 amino acids. This chain's CDR3 is CASSLDGAASTGELFF. In nucleotides, the CDR3 is TGCGCCAGCAGCTTGGACGGCGCCGCTAGCACCGGGGAGCTGTTTTTT.

This clonotype was detected ten times or more. J is TRBJ2-2 and V is TRBV20-1, with 10 bases fitting TRBD2. The CDR3 totals 19 residues. Losses at the gene ends were 2 bases for V and 0 bases for J; bases not matched to a gene: 12. Germline CDR1 reads DFQATT; CDR2 reads SNEGSKA (reference sequence). CDR3 loop: CSARPRTSGLTSNTGELFF. In DNA form, the CDR3 reads TGCAGTGCTAGACCCAGGACTAGCGGCCTGACGTCGAACACCGGGGAGCTGTTTTTT.

There are many counts of this clonotype. This rearrangement joins TRBV4-1 to TRBJ2-7; 7 bases align to TRBD1. CDR1 and CDR2 from the germline V gene are MGHRA and YSYEKL. This CDR3 has 14 amino acids. The junction had 3 bases not matched to a gene; V was cut back by 1 base and J by 3 bases. The CDR3 protein is CASSQATGSYEQYF. The CDR3 DNA reads TGCGCCAGCAGCCAAGCGACAGGGAGCTACGAGCAGTACTTC.

This clonotype was picked up many times. The genes are TRBV5-1 and TRBJ1-2; D remains unclear. CDR3 length: 12 amino acids. The V end lost 0 bases, the J end lost 10 bases, and 10 bases lay between the germline ends. CDR1 is SGHRS and CDR2 is YFSETQ in the germline V gene. The CDR3 DNA follows: TGCGCCAGCAGCTTGGAACAGCATGCCTACACCTTC. It codes for CASSLEQHAYTF.

This clonotype was found many times. This chain joins TRBV2 and TRBJ2-1; D may correspond to TRBD1 or TRBD2 (5 bases each). Germline CDR1 is SNHLY and CDR2 is FYNNEI. This CDR3 contains 14 residues. Trimming removed 0 bases at V and 6 bases at J, with 9 bases between. CDR3 bases: TGTGCCAGCAGTGAAGCGGGACCGACCAATGAGCAGTTCTTC. This gives the protein CASSEAGPTNEQFF.

This clonotype was counted at least ten times. The V gene is TRBV7-2, the J gene TRBJ2-1; D may be TRBD1 or TRBD2 (5 bases each). V was clipped by 5 bases and J by 7 bases, with 18 bases between them. Per the germline V gene, CDR1 is SGHTA and CDR2 is FQGNSA. The length of the CDR3 is 15 residues. The CDR3 bases are TGTGCCAGCAGCCAGTTGGGGCTAGGCGGGAATGAGCAGTTCTTC. As protein: CASSQLGLGGNEQFF.

This clonotype was observed many times. V usage is TRBV6-1 and J usage is TRBJ1-2, with D maybe TRBD1 (6 bases). The CDR3 is 14 amino acids. Germline V lookup: CDR1 MNHNS, CDR2 SASEGT. V was pared by 1 base and J by 5 bases, with 11 bases between. The CDR3 protein is CASSEVDGTYGYTF. In DNA form, the CDR3 reads TGTGCCAGCAGTGAAGTGGATGGGACATATGGCTACACCTTC.

This clonotype was recorded many times. This chain connects TRBV27 to TRBJ2-3; D is possibly TRBD1 (6 bases). V was clipped by 2 bases and J by 3 bases, with 15 bases between them. The CDR3 sequence is 16 residues long. Germline assignment: CDR1 MNHEY and CDR2 SMNVEV (reference sequence). CDR3 in DNA: TGTGCCAGCAGTTTACGAAGTCAGGGGATAACAGATACGCAGTATTTT. It encodes CASSLRSQGITDTQYF.